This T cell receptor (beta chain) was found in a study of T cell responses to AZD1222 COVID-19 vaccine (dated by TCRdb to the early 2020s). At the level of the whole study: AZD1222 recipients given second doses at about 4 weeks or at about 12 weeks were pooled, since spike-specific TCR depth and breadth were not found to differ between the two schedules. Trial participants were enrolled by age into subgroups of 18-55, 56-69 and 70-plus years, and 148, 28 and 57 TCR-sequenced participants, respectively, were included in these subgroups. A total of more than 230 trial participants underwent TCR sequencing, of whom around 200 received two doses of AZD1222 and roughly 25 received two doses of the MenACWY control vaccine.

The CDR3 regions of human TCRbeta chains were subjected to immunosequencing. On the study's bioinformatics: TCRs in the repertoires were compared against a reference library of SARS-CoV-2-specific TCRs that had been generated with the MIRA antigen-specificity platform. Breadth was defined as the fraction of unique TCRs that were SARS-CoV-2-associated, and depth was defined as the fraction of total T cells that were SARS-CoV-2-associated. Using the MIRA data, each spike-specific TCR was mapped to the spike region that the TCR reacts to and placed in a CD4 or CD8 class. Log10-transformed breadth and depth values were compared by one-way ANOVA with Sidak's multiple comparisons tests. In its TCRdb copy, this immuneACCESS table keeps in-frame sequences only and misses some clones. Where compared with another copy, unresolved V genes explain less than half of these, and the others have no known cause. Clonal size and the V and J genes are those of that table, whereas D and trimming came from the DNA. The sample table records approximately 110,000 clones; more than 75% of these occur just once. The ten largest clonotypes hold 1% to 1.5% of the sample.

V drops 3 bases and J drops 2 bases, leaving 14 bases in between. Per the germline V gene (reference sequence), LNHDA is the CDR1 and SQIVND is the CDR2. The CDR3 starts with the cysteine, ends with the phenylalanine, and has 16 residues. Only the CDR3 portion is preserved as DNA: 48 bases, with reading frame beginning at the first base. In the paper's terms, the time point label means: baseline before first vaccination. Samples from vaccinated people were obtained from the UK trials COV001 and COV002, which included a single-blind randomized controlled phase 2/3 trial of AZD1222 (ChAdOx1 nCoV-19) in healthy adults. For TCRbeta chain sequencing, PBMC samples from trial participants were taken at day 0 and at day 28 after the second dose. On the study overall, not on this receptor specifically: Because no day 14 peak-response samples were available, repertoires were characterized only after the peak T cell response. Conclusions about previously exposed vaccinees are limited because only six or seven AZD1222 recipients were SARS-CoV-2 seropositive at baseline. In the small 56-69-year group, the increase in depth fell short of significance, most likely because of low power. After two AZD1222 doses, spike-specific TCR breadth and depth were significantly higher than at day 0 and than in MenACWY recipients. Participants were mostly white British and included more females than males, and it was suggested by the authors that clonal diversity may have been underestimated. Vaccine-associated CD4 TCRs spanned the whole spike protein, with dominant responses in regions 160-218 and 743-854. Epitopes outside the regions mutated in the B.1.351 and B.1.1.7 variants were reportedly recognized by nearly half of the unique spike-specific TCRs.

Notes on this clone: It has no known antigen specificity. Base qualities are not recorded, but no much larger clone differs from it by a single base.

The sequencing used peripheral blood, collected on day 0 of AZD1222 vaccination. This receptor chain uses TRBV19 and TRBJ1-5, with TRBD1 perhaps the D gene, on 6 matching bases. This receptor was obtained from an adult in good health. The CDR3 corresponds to CASSIVGAKGNQPQHF. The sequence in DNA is TGTGCCAGTAGTATTGTGGGGGCGAAAGGCAATCAGCCCCAGCATTTT.